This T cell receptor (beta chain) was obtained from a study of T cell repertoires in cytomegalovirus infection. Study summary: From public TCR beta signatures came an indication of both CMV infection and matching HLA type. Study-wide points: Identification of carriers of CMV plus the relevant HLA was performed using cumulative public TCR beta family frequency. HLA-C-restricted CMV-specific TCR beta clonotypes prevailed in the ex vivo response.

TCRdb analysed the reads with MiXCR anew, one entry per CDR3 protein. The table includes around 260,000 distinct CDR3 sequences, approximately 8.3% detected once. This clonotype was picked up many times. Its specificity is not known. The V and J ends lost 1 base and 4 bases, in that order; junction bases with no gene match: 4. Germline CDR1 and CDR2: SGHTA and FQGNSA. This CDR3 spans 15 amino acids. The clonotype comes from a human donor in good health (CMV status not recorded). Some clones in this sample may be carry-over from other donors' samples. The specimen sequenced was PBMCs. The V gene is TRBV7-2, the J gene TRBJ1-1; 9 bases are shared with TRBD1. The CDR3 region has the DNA TGTGCCAGCAGCTTAGGCTACAGGGGGCGCACTGAAGCTTTCTTT. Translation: CASSLGYRGRTEAFF.